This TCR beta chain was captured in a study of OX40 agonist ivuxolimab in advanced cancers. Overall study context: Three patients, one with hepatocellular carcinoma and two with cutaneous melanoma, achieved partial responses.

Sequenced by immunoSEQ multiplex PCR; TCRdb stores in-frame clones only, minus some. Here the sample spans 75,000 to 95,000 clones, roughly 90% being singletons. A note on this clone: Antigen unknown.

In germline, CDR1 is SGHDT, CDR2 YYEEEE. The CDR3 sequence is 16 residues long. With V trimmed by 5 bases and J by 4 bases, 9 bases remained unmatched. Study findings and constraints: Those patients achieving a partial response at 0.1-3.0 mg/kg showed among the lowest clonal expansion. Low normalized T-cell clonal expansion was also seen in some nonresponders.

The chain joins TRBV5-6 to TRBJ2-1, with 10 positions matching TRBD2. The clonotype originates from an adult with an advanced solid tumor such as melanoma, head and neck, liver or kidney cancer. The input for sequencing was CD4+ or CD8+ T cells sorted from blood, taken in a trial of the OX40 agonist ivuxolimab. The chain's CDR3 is CASSLGRTSGYNEQFF. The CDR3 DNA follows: TGTGCCAGCAGTCTGGGCCGGACTAGCGGATACAATGAGCAGTTCTTC.